Below are 9 T cell receptor beta chains sequenced from a single sample in a study of cytomegalovirus exposure and HLA in healthy donors. 13 Jbeta primers and 60 Vbeta primers were used for the PCR. Clones were sequenced by immunoSEQ multiplex PCR, and TCRdb holds only the in-frame ones, with some missing. This sample has 160,000 or so clones; around three quarters occur once, and the top ten carry less than 4.5%. Sequences were obtained from PBMCs. Receptors were obtained from a young man in good health and CMV-seropositive.

The chain couples TRBV11-2 to TRBJ1-4; D unresolved. In germline, CDR1 is SGHAT, CDR2 FQNNGV. V was shortened by 1 base and J by 8 bases, with 14 bases between the two germline ends. CDR3 length: 15 residues. The CDR3 DNA follows: TGTGCCAGCAGCTTAGCCGTGGGCTCGGGAGAAAAACTGTTTTTT. Amino acid sequence: CASSLAVGSGEKLFF.

The genes are TRBV2 and TRBJ1-3; 8 bases align to TRBD1. This CDR3 contains 15 residues. Germline values: CDR1 SNHLY, CDR2 FYNNEI. V lost 5 bases to trimming and J lost 4 bases; unmatched junction nucleotides: 7. CDR3 nucleotides: TGTGCCAGCAGTCGTGACAGGGGCGCCGGAAACACCATATATTTT. Translated: CASSRDRGAGNTIYF. Variable domain in full (rest from reference TRBV2 and TRBJ1-3): EPEVTQTPSHQVTQMGQEVILRCVPISNHLYFYWYRQILGQKVEFLVSFYNNEISEKSEIFDDQFSVERPDGSNFTLKIRSTKLEDSAMYFCASSRDRGAGNTIYFGEGSWLTVV.

V usage is TRBV4-1 and J usage is TRBJ1-2; TRBD1 agrees at 12 bases. Germline CDR1 MGHRA, CDR2 YSYEKL. CDR3 length equals 16 residues. V trimming: 3 bases; J trimming: 5 bases; junction bases outside the gene matches: 7. The CDR3 nucleotides read TGCGCCAGCAGCCAGACGGGGACAGGGGGCATATATGGCTACACCTTC. Protein product: CASSQTGTGGIYGYTF.

This chain joins TRBV19 and TRBJ1-5; 11 nucleotides agree with TRBD1. Germline V CDR1 and CDR2: LNHDA, SQIVND (reference sequence). V dropped 4 bases and J dropped 7; count of bases not matched to a gene: 3. The CDR3 length is 14 residues. As DNA, the CDR3 is TGTGCCAGTAGTAGGACAGGGGGCGGCCAGCCCCAGCATTTT. Protein sequence: CASSRTGGGQPQHF.

This clone was picked up a small number of times. The V and J genes are TRBV6-6 and TRBJ2-5; 9 nucleotides align to TRBD1. Gene TRBJ2-7 matches the end of the DNA better, so the J call may be wrong. The germline V gene encodes CDR1 MNHNY and CDR2 SVGAGI (reference sequence). CDR3 length: 14 amino acids. The chain's CDR3 is CASSYRDRAYEQYF. CDR3 sequence (DNA): TGTGCCAGCAGTTATCGGGACAGGGCCTACGAGCAGTACTTC.

This chain connects TRBV7-8 to TRBJ2-7; D perhaps matches TRBD2 (6 bases). The CDR3 has 15 residues. With 0 bases removed from V and 6 bases from J, the gap between germline ends came to 15 bases. The germline CDR1 and CDR2 sequences are SGHVS and FQNEAQ. This CDR3 is CASSLARDRGREQYF. DNA of the CDR3: TGTGCCAGCAGCTTAGCGCGGGACCGCGGGCGCGAGCAGTACTTC.

This clone has just one count. This chain uses TRBV5-1 with TRBJ1-2; D perhaps matches TRBD1 (6 bases). This CDR3 contains 14 residues. Trimming removed 5 bases at V and 5 bases at J, with 16 bases between. From germline, CDR1 is SGHRS and CDR2 YFSETQ. CDR3 bases: TGCGCCAGCAGTCCGACCCCCGGGACATATGGCTACACCTTC. This gives the protein CASSPTPGTYGYTF.

V is TRBV6-1 and J is TRBJ2-2; D call uncertain. Trimming took off 2 bases at V and 1 base at J, with 5 bases between the two ends. The CDR3 spans 14 residues. Germline CDR1 and CDR2: MNHNS and SASEGT. The chain's CDR3 is CASSEYGNTGELFF. Written as DNA, the CDR3 is TGTGCCAGCAGTGAATACGGGAACACCGGGGAGCTGTTTTTT.

The rearrangement uses TRBV28 and TRBJ1-5, with TRBD1 matching over 7 bases. The trim removed 4 bases at V and 3 bases at J, leaving 9 bases unmatched. The CDR3 length is 16 residues. Germline-derived CDR1 and CDR2 are MDHEN and SYDVKM. The CDR3 DNA reads as TGTGCCAGCAGTTCAAACAGACAGGGAACCAATCAGCCCCAGCATTTT. Encoded protein: CASSSNRQGTNQPQHF. The entire variable domain, with the rest obtained from reference TRBV28 and TRBJ1-5, is as follows: DVKVTQSSRYLVKRTGEKVFLECVQDMDHENMFWYRQDPGLGLRLIYFSYDVKMKEKGDIPEGYSVSREKKERFSLILESASTNQTSMYLCASSSNRQGTNQPQHFGDGTRLSIL.